Presented here are 22 T cell receptor beta chains from one specimen sequenced in a study of T cell responses to AZD1222 COVID-19 vaccine. Sequenced by immunoSEQ multiplex PCR; TCRdb stores in-frame clones only, minus some. The repertoire holds fewer than 120,000 clones, with around nine tenths as singletons. The sequences come from peripheral blood, collected 28 days after the second AZD1222 dose. These receptors all stem from an adult who received the AZD1222 COVID-19 vaccine.

This chain uses TRBV12-2 with TRBJ2-1; the D segment call TRBD1 is taken from the table without a DNA check. TRBV12-2 counts as a pseudogene. There are 15 residues in the CDR3. The DNA of the CDR3 is TGTGCAAGTCGCCCCGACAGGGTATTTTTAAGGGAGCAGTTCTTC. It yields the protein CASRPDRVFLREQFF.

The rearrangement uses TRBV28 and TRBJ2-7; maybe TRBD1 (5 bases). Germline lookup yields CDR1 MDHEN and CDR2 SYDVKM. This CDR3 spans 14 amino acids. V dropped 11 bases and J dropped 2 bases, with 19 bases sitting between them. CDR3 sequence reads: CAAVQGDSTYEQYF. The CDR3 nucleotides read TGTGCCGCAGTCCAAGGGGATTCAACCTACGAGCAGTACTTC.

In this sample, this clone turned up once. V is TRBV3-1 (or the pseudogene TRBV3-2) and J is TRBJ1-1; D uncertain. The CDR3 runs 12 residues. With 2 bases removed from V and 5 bases from J, the gap between germline ends came to 6 bases. Germline lookup yields CDR1 LGHDT and CDR2 YNNKEL (reference sequence). CDR3 nucleotide sequence: TGTGCCAGCAGCCAATCTTTGACTGAAGCTTTCTTT. Protein product: CASSQSLTEAFF.

The CDR3 nucleotides read TGTGCCAGCAGATACTTGCGGGGGGCCCACTACGAGCAGTACTTC. Translated, it gives CASRYLRGAHYEQYF. V is TRBV27 and J is TRBJ2-7; TRBD2 agrees at 8 bases. With 6 bases clipped from V and 3 bases from J, the junction kept 10 bases outside the gene matches. CDR1 and CDR2 from the germline V gene are MNHEY and SMNVEV (reference sequence). The CDR3 totals 15 residues.

The chain couples TRBV12-3 or TRBV12-4 to TRBJ2-5; 7 nucleotides agree with TRBD1. Trimming took 3 bases from V and 5 from J; bases not matched to a gene: 3. This CDR3 comprises 13 residues. The CDR3 sequence is CASSFAGGETQYF. DNA for the CDR3: TGTGCCAGCAGTTTCGCAGGGGGTGAGACCCAGTACTTC.

The J gene is TRBJ1-5, the V gene TRBV6-5; D perhaps matches TRBD1 (6 bases). V lost 4 bases, J lost 4 bases, and 8 bases lay in between. CDR3 size: 13 residues. Germline V lookup: CDR1 MNHEY, CDR2 SVGAGI. The CDR3, as DNA: TGTGCCAGCAGTTGGGACACGAATCAGCCCCAGCATTTT. Its translation is CASSWDTNQPQHF.

The chain employs TRBV30 and TRBJ2-7; D may be TRBD1 (6 bases). Germline V gene lookup returns CDR1 GTSNPN and CDR2 SVGIG (reference sequence). CDR3 length: 14 amino acids. Trimming took 1 base from V and 2 from J, leaving 12 bases between them. CDR3 in amino acids: CAWSDDRTPYEQYF. The CDR3 DNA follows: TGTGCCTGGAGTGATGACAGGACCCCCTACGAGCAGTACTTC. Complete variable domain (other parts from reference TRBV30 and TRBJ2-7): SQTIHQWPATLVQPVGSPLSLECTVEGTSNPNLYWYRQAAGRGLQLLFYSVGIGQISSEVPQNLSASRPQDRQFILSSKKLLLSDSGFYLCAWSDDRTPYEQYFGPGTRLTVT.

J is TRBJ2-2 and V is TRBV11-1, with unresolved D. Trimming cost V 3 bases and J 3 bases, with 8 bases left between them. The CDR3 runs to 14 residues. Germline loops: CDR1 SGHAT, CDR2 FQDESV (reference sequence). This CDR3 is CASSLDGYTGELFF. Written as DNA, the CDR3 is TGTGCCAGCAGCTTGGACGGATACACCGGGGAGCTGTTTTTT.

The chain uses TRBV7-2 and TRBJ2-5, with D unclear. Trimming removed 5 bases from V and 1 base from J, with 11 bases in between. Germline CDR1 is SGHTA and CDR2 is FQGNSA. This CDR3 comprises 14 residues. The CDR3 sequence is CASSPTGPQETQYF. CDR3 DNA: TGTGCCAGCAGCCCGACTGGGCCCCAAGAGACCCAGTACTTC.

The chain employs TRBV6-6 and TRBJ1-2; D call uncertain. The germline CDR1 and CDR2 sequences are MNHNY and SVGAGI (reference sequence). The CDR3 runs 15 residues. Trimming left V 0 bases short and J 1 base short, with 9 bases between. In nucleotides, the CDR3 is TGTGCCAGCAGTTACTCGGTCATGGATAACTATGGCTACACCTTC. It codes for CASSYSVMDNYGYTF.

The V gene is TRBV11-2, the J gene TRBJ2-7, with unresolved D. The CDR3 covers 12 residues. In germline, CDR1 is SGHAT, CDR2 FQNNGV. Trimming cost V 5 bases and J 13 bases, with 18 bases left between them. The CDR3 loop reads CASSPQMAAIYF. Here the CDR3 DNA reads TGTGCCAGCAGCCCACAAATGGCGGCCATATACTTC.

The sample holds a few counts of this clone. The chain joins TRBV4-2 to TRBJ2-7, with 11 bases lining up with TRBD1. This CDR3 is 19 amino acids long. CDR1 and CDR2 (germline): LGHNA, YNFKEQ. Trimming removed 0 bases from V and 0 bases from J; junction bases left unmatched: 10. The CDR3, as DNA: TGTGCCAGCAGCCAAGATCGTTTCTGGGGGACAGGGGGCTCCTACGAGCAGTACTTC. Translated, it gives CASSQDRFWGTGGSYEQYF.

The V and J genes are TRBV10-3 and TRBJ2-7, with 9 bases fitting TRBD2. CDR3 length: 18 residues. The ends lost 3 bases at V and 3 bases at J; junction bases unmatched: 15. CDR1 is ENHRY and CDR2 is SYGVKD in the germline V gene. Here the CDR3 DNA reads TGTGCCATCAGTGAACGACTAGCGGCGGGGGGGCGCAGCTACGAGCAGTACTTC. Amino acids: CAISERLAAGGRSYEQYF.

In DNA form, the CDR3 reads TGTGCCAGCAGCTTAGTGGCAGGGAGAAACACTGAAGCTTTCTTT. Translating gives CASSLVAGRNTEAFF. The chain combines TRBV7-2 with TRBJ1-1; maybe TRBD1 (5 bases). CDR3 length: 15 amino acids. V lost 1 base and J lost 2, with 11 bases in between. Germline V CDR1 and CDR2: SGHTA, FQGNSA.

The DNA of the CDR3 is TGTGCCAGCAGCGACAGGGTGAAGGACACTGAAGCTTTCTTT. Amino acids: CASSDRVKDTEAFF. The chain uses TRBV6-5 and TRBJ1-1; 7 bases line up with TRBD1. This CDR3 spans 14 amino acids. After removal of 6 bases from V and 3 bases from J, the junction contained 7 bases not matched to a gene. The germline CDR1 and CDR2 sequences are MNHEY and SVGAGI.

This chain uses TRBV5-1 with TRBJ2-1, with D uncertain. CDR1 is SGHRS, CDR2 YFSETQ, per germline. V shed 4 bases and J shed 12 bases, with 11 bases lying between them. CDR3 length: 11 residues. The CDR3 DNA is TGCGCCAGCAGCACGGCAGAAGTGCAGTTCTTC. Translating it yields CASSTAEVQFF.

V usage is TRBV6-2 or TRBV6-3 and J usage is TRBJ2-3; 15 bases fit TRBD2. The CDR3 is 18 amino acids. The germline V gene has CDR1 MNHEY and CDR2 SVGEGT. V was clipped by 2 bases and J by 3 bases; unmatched bases: 6. CDR3 loop: CASSYGLAGGLRTDTQYF. CDR3 bases: TGTGCCAGCAGTTACGGACTAGCGGGGGGGTTAAGAACAGATACGCAGTATTTT.

J is TRBJ1-5 and V is TRBV28; D call uncertain. Germline loops: CDR1 MDHEN, CDR2 SYDVKM. V dropped 3 bases and J dropped 2 bases, with 11 bases sitting between them. The CDR3 loop spans 15 amino acids. The DNA for the CDR3 is TGTGCCAGCAGTTTTCTCATTCGGGGCAATCAGCCCCAGCATTTT. This codes for CASSFLIRGNQPQHF. The full variable domain, in which reference TRBV28 and TRBJ1-5 provide the parts outside the CDR3, is DVKVTQSSRYLVKRTGEKVFLECVQDMDHENMFWYRQDPGLGLRLIYFSYDVKMKEKGDIPEGYSVSREKKERFSLILESASTNQTSMYLCASSFLIRGNQPQHFGDGTRLSIL.

The CDR3 loop is CASSSLHSGGVKETQYF. The CDR3 nucleotides read TGTGCCAGCAGCTCCCTCCACAGCGGGGGGGTTAAAGAGACCCAGTACTTC. The chain couples TRBV27 to TRBJ2-5, with 10 positions matching TRBD2. CDR3 length equals 17 residues. Germline CDR1 and CDR2: MNHEY and SMNVEV (reference sequence). Trimming took 6 bases from V and 3 from J; bases not matched to a gene: 13.

V is TRBV7-2 and J is TRBJ2-7; D possibly corresponds to TRBD1 (6 bases). In germline, CDR1 is SGHTA, CDR2 FQGNSA. V was clipped by 7 bases and J by 2 bases, with 15 bases between them. The CDR3 length is 14 residues. Here the CDR3 DNA reads TGTGCCAGCACCCTACGCAGGGGAACCTACGAGCAGTACTTC. It encodes CASTLRRGTYEQYF.

This rearrangement joins TRBV2 to TRBJ2-5; 7 bases agree with TRBD2. The junction had 3 bases not matched to a gene; V was cut back by 5 bases and J by 0 bases. Germline CDR1 SNHLY, CDR2 FYNNEI. The CDR3 loop spans 14 amino acids. This CDR3 reads CASSWGGYQETQYF. The CDR3 coding sequence is TGTGCCAGCAGTTGGGGGGGTTACCAAGAGACCCAGTACTTC.

The chain is built from TRBV28 and TRBJ1-2; the D is unclear. V was shortened by 6 bases and J by 5 bases, with 10 bases between the two germline ends. The CDR3 is made up of 12 amino acids. Germline assignment: CDR1 MDHEN and CDR2 SYDVKM. This chain's CDR3 is CASSWTEYGYTF. The DNA for the CDR3 is TGTGCCAGCAGCTGGACCGAATATGGCTACACCTTC.